The 8 T cell receptor beta chains below come from one sample, sequenced in a study of cytomegalovirus exposure and HLA in healthy donors. 13 Jbeta primers and 60 Vbeta primers were used for the PCR. Some clones are missing from TCRdb's copy, which holds only in-frame ones; the method was immunoSEQ multiplex PCR. Counted here are 150,000 to 200,000 clones, about 84% occurring once; the ten biggest clones make up 3.5% to 4%. Input material: PBMCs. Receptors originate from a man in his fifties in good health and CMV-seronegative.

V and J are TRBV6-1 and TRBJ1-4; 8 nucleotides match TRBD1. The ends lost 5 bases at V and 4 bases at J; junction bases unmatched: 3. CDR3 length: 14 residues. Looked up from germline, CDR1 is MNHNS and CDR2 is SASEGT. The CDR3 is CASSQGAINEKLFF. For the CDR3, the DNA is TGTGCCAGCAGTCAGGGGGCTATTAATGAAAAACTGTTTTTT.

V usage is TRBV2 and J usage is TRBJ2-7; the D gene is possibly TRBD2 (5 bases). The CDR3 has 13 amino acids. CDR1 and CDR2 from the germline V gene are SNHLY and FYNNEI. V was trimmed by 7 bases and J by 2 bases, leaving 12 bases between them. The CDR3 DNA follows: TGTGCCAGCAAGGTCGGGCGGGCCTACGAGCAGTACTTC. Its protein is CASKVGRAYEQYF.

The chain has TRBV6-4 and TRBJ2-1; 7 bases are a match to TRBD1. Trimming at V came to 6 bases and at J to 3 bases, leaving 8 bases not matched to a gene. Per the germline V gene, CDR1 is MRHNA and CDR2 is SNTAGT. The CDR3 runs to 15 residues. The CDR3 protein is CASSPTGKDYNEQFF. The CDR3 DNA reads TGTGCCAGCAGCCCGACAGGGAAAGACTACAATGAGCAGTTCTTC.

This clone was recorded a few times. V is TRBV18 and J is TRBJ1-2; TRBD1 matches 10 bases. Germline CDR1 is KGHSH and CDR2 is LQKENI. Trimming removed 6 bases from V and 3 bases from J; junction bases left unmatched: 7. The CDR3 extends over 15 amino acids. The CDR3 is CASSLDRGLDYGYTF. CDR3 sequence (DNA): TGTGCCAGCTCCCTCGACAGGGGGCTTGACTATGGCTACACCTTC.

The V gene is TRBV11-2, the J gene TRBJ2-3; 9 bases are a match to TRBD2. J lost 4 bases, V lost 4 bases, and 6 bases had no gene match. This CDR3 spans 15 amino acids. Germline lookup yields CDR1 SGHAT and CDR2 FQNNGV. CDR3 sequence (DNA): TGTGCCAGCAGCTCCGGACTAGCGTCGCCAGATACGCAGTATTTT. This translates into CASSSGLASPDTQYF.

The chain links TRBV19 to TRBJ1-4; TRBD1 agrees at 8 bases. The V gene's germline CDR1 is LNHDA and CDR2 SQIVND (reference sequence). The CDR3 contains 16 residues. V shed 7 bases, J shed 8 bases, and the junction held 15 bases outside the gene matches. CDR3: CASMSQGASVKEKLFF. Written as DNA, the CDR3 is TGTGCCAGTATGAGCCAGGGGGCGTCGGTAAAAGAAAAACTGTTTTTT.

Details on this clone: The sample contains more than one DNA sequence encoding this CDR3. This sequence joins TRBV29-1 and TRBJ1-1, with TRBD1 identical over 7 bases. CDR3 length: 13 amino acids. Germline V gene lookup returns CDR1 SQVTM and CDR2 ANQGSEA. CDR3 in DNA: TGCAGTGTAGTGGGACAGTTGAACACTGAAGCTTTCTTT. Amino acids: CSVVGQLNTEAFF.

This clone was counted a single time. V and J are TRBV7-2 and TRBJ1-5, with a weak D call TRBD1 (5 bases). Germline V lookup: CDR1 SGHTA, CDR2 FQGNSA. CDR3 size: 15 residues. Trimming took 5 bases from V and 2 from J, leaving 13 bases between them. The CDR3: CASSPHPRGNQPQHF. The CDR3 region has the DNA TGTGCCAGCAGCCCCCACCCCAGGGGCAATCAGCCCCAGCATTTT.